The clone carrying this TCR beta chain was recorded once. Antigen: not known. Germline loops: CDR1 SGHNT, CDR2 YYREEE (reference sequence). Trimming left V 4 bases short and J 2 bases short, with 12 bases between. CDR3 length: 14 residues. The data were obtained in a study of T cell responses to AZD1222 COVID-19 vaccine. Study-wide results and limits: Increased Spike-specific TCR breadth and depth were observed after two AZD1222 doses. The donor cohort was predominantly white British with a female majority, and clonal diversity may have been underestimated. Dominant CD4 TCR responses targeted spike regions 160-218 and 743-854. The study reported that nearly half of spike-specific TCRs target unmutated variant regions.

Profiled with immunoSEQ multiplex PCR; TCRdb holds only in-frame clones, not every one. The table lists about 130,000 clones, 80% to 95% of them singletons. The TCR sequence derives from an adult in good health. The chain combines TRBV5-4 with TRBJ1-2; a possible D gene is TRBD1 (5 bases). The material was peripheral blood, obtained on day 0 of MenACWY control vaccination. The CDR3 DNA reads as TGTGCCAGCAGCCAAGCGGGGACGAACTATGGCTACACCTTC. It encodes CASSQAGTNYGYTF.